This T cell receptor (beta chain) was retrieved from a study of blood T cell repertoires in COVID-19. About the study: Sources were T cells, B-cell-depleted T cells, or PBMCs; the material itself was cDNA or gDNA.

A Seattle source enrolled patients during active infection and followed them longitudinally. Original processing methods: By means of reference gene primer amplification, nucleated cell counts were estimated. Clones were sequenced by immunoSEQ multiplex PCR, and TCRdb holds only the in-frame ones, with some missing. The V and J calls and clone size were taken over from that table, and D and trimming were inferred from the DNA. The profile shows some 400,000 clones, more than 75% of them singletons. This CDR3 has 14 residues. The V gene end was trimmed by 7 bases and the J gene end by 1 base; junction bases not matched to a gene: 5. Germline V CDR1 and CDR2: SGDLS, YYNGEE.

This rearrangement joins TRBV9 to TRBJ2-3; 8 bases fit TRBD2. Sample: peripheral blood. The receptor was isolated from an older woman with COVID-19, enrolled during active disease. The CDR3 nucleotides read TGTGCCAGCTCAAGCGGGGGTCGCACAGATACGCAGTATTTT. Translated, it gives CASSSGGRTDTQYF. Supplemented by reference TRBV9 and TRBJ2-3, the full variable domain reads DSGVTQTPKHLITATGQRVTLRCSPRSGDLSVYWYQQSLDQGLQFLIQYYNGEERAKGNILERFSAQQFPDLHSELNLSSLELGDSALYFCASSSGGRTDTQYFGPGTRLTVL.